The source of this TCR beta chain is a study of cytomegalovirus exposure and HLA in healthy donors. Background on the study: Among about 179 million T cells, an earlier analysis found 90 million to 130 million unique TCR beta sequences. Overall study results and limits: Indistinguishable V segments, including TRBV6-2 and TRBV6-3, were excluded. Near-uniform donor sequencing depth was presumed by presence/absence analyses. Most TCR sequences were seen very rarely across donors, but some public TCRs occurred in many.

The length of the CDR3 is 14 residues. With regard to this clone: Its target is unknown.

Use of 60 Vbeta and 13 Jbeta primers characterized the PCR. The protocol was immunoSEQ multiplex PCR, while the TCRdb copy is restricted to in-frame clones and leaves out a portion. The sample contains around 180,000 clones, approximately 80% of which appear only once. Input material: PBMCs. The TCR was taken from a male donor in good health and CMV-seronegative. The gene calls are TRBV21-1 and TRBJ2-5; the table assigns TRBD1, which was not confirmed against the DNA. TRBV21-1 is marked as a pseudogene. The CDR3 DNA reads TGTGCCAGCCCCAGACGGACAGGGGGAGAGACCCAGTACTTC. It codes for CASPRRTGGETQYF.